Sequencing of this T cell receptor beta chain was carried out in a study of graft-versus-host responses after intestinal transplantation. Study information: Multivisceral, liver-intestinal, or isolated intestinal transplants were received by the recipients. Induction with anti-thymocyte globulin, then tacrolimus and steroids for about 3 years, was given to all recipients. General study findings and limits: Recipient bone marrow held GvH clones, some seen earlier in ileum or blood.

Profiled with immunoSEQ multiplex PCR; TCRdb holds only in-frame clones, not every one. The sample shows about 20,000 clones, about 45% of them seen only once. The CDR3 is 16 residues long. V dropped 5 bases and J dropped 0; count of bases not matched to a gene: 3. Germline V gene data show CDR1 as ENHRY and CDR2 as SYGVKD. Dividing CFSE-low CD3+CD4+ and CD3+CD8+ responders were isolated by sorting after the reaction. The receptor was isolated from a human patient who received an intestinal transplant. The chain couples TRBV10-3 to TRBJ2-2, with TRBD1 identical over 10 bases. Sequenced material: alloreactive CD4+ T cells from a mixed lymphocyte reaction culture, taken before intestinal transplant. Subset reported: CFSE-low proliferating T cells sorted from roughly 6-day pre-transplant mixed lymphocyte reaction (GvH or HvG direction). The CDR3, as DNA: TGTGCCATCAGTTCGGGACAGGGGACGAACACCGGGGAGCTGTTTTTT. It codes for CAISSGQGTNTGELFF.